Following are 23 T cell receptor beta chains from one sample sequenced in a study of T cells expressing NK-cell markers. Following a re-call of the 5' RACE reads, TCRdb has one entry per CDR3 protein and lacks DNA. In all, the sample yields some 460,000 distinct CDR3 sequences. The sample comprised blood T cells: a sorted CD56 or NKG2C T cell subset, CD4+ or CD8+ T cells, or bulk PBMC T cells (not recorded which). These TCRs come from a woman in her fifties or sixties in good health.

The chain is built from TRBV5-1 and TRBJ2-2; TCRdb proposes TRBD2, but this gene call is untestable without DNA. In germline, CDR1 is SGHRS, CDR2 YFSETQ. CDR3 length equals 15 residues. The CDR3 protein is CASSFTGLVPGELFF.

Here the CDR3 reads CATSQPKQGIGYNEQFF. The V gene is TRBV24-1, the J gene TRBJ2-1; absent DNA, TCRdb's TRBD1 call cannot be checked. The CDR3 loop spans 17 amino acids. In germline, CDR1 is KGHDR, CDR2 SFDVKD.

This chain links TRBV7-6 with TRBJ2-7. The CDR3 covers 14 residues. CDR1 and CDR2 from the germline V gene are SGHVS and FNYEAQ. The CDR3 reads CASSLKSGSYEQYF. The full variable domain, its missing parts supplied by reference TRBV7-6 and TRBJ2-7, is GAGVSQSPRYKVTKRGQDVALRCDPISGHVSLYWYRQALGQGPEFLTYFNYEAQQDKSGLPNDRFSAERPEGSISTLTIQRTEQRDSAMYRCASSLKSGSYEQYFGPGTRLTVT.

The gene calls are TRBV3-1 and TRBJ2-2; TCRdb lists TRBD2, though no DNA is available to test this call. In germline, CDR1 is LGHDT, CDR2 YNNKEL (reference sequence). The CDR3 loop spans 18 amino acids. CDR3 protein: CASSLGTSGTLRPGELFF.

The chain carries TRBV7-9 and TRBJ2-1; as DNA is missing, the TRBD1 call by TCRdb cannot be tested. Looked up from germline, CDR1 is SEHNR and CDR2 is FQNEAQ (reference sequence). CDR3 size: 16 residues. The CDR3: CASRAMSRGQDNEQFF.

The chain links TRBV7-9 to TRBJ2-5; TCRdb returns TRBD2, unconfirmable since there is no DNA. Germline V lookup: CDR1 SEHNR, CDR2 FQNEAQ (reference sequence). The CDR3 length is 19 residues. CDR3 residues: CASSLALIKQADKGETQYF.

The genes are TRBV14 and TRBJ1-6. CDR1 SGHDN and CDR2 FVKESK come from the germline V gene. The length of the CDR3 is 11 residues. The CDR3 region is CASSQGFALHF.

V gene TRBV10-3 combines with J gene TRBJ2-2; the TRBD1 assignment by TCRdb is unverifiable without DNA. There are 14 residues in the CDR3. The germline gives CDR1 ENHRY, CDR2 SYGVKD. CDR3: CAIRDTSNTGELFF.

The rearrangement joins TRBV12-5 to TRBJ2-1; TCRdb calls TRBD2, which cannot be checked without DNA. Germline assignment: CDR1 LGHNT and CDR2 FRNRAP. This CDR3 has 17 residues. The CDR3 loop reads CASGLIPMSGRDNERFF.

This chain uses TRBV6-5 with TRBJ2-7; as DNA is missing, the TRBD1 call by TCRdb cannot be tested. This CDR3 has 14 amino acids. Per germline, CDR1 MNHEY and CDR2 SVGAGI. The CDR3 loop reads CASGYRDPAYEQYF.

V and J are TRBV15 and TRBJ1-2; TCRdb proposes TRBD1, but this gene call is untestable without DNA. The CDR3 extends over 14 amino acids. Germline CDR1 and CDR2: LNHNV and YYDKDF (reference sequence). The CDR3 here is CATSRASTGSGYTF.

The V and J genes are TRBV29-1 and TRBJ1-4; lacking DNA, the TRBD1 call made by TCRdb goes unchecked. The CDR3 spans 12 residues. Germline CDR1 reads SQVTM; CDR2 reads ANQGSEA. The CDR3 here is CSVATGNEKLFF.

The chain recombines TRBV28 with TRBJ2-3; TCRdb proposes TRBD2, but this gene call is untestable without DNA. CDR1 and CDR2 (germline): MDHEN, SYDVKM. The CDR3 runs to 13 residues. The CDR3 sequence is CASGSGPTDTQYF.

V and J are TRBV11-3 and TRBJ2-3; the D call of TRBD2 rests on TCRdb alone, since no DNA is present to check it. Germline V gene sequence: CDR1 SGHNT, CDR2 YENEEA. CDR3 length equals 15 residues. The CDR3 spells CASSPGGGPTDTQYF.

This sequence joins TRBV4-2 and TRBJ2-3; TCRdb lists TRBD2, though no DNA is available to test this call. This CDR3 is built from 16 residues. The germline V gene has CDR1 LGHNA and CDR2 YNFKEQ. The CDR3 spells CASSQDRPSSEDTQYF.

The CDR3 region is CASSFPLGTGELFF. This chain links TRBV7-8 with TRBJ2-2; TCRdb's D call, TRBD2, is unchecked because there is no DNA. CDR3 size: 14 residues. The germline CDR1 and CDR2 sequences are SGHVS and FQNEAQ.

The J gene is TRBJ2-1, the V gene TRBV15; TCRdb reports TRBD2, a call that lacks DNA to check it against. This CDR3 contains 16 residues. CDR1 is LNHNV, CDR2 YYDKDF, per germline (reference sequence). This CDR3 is CATSSHSGRGGNEQFF.

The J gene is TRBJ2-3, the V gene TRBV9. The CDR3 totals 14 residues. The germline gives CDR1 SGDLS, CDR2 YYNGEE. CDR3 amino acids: CASSVADNTDTQYF.

The CDR3 region is CASSVGGRDRGNEQFF. The rearrangement joins TRBV9 to TRBJ2-1; the TRBD1 assignment by TCRdb is unverifiable without DNA. This CDR3 contains 16 residues. From germline, CDR1 is SGDLS and CDR2 YYNGEE. The full variable domain, completed using reference TRBV9 and TRBJ2-1, is DSGVTQTPKHLITATGQRVTLRCSPRSGDLSVYWYQQSLDQGLQFLIQYYNGEERAKGNILERFSAQQFPDLHSELNLSSLELGDSALYFCASSVGGRDRGNEQFFGPGTRLTVL.

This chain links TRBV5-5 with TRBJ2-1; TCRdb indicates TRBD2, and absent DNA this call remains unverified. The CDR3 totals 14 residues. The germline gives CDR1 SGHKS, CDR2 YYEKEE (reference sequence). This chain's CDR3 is CASSREGGHNEQFF.

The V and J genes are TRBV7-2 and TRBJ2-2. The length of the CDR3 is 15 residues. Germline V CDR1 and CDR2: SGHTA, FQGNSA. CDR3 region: CASRTRLADTGELFF.

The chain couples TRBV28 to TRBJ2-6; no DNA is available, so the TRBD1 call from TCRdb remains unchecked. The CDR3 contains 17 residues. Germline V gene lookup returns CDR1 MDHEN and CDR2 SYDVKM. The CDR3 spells CASSPGQGLAGANVLTF.

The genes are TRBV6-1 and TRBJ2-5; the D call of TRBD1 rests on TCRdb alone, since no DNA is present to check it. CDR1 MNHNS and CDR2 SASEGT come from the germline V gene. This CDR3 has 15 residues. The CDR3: CASSEDPGTGETQYF.